The 20 T cell receptor beta chains below come from one sample, sequenced in a study of T-cell memory formation after mild COVID-19. Each CDR3 protein is one row after TCRdb ran MiXCR on the 5' RACE reads. The table has roughly 250,000 distinct CDR3 sequences, approximately 15% seen once; the top ten hold 20% to 25%. Sequences were obtained from PBMCs or a T cell subset sorted from them (not recorded which). These receptors originate from a man younger than 35 who had mild COVID-19 (a few samples of this study predate the infection). Cell type and time point are not known.

This clonotype was picked up a small number of times. J is TRBJ2-5 and V is TRBV7-9, with D unclear. Germline-derived CDR1 and CDR2 are SEHNR and FQNEAQ (reference sequence). Trimming pared 2 bases from V and 3 bases from J, leaving 13 bases between. The length of the CDR3 is 15 residues. The CDR3 loop reads CASSLFGIKEETQYF. The CDR3 bases are TGTGCCAGCAGCTTATTTGGGATTAAGGAAGAGACCCAGTACTTC.

This clonotype was seen repeatedly, ten times or more. The genes are TRBV2 and TRBJ2-1; the match to TRBD2 covers 8 bases. This CDR3 has 13 residues. V lost 7 bases to trimming and J lost 10 bases; unmatched junction nucleotides: 9. Germline V gene data show CDR1 as SNHLY and CDR2 as FYNNEI. This chain's CDR3 is CASIGTSQEEQFF. Here the CDR3 DNA reads TGTGCCAGCATCGGGACTAGTCAGGAGGAGCAGTTCTTC.

The genes are TRBV7-6 and TRBJ2-1; D tentatively fits TRBD1 or TRBD2 (5 bases each). V was cut by 5 bases and J by 0 bases, with 14 bases left in between. There are 16 residues in the CDR3. CDR1 is SGHVS, CDR2 FNYEAQ, per germline. The CDR3 DNA reads as TGTGCCAGCAGCCCTGTGGGGGATCGCTCCTACAATGAGCAGTTCTTC. Protein: CASSPVGDRSYNEQFF.

This clonotype was seen a handful of times. The CDR3 loop is CASSLGGQLSGANVLTF. In DNA form, the CDR3 reads TGTGCCAGCAGCTTAGGGGGACAGCTGTCTGGGGCCAACGTCCTGACTTTC. This rearrangement joins TRBV7-3 to TRBJ2-6; 7 bases are a match to TRBD1. The germline gives CDR1 SGHTA, CDR2 FQGTGA. The V gene end was trimmed by 2 bases and the J gene end by 1 base; junction bases not matched to a gene: 5. The CDR3 has 17 amino acids.

This clonotype turned up a few times. The chain employs TRBV6-5 and TRBJ2-5; tentatively, D is TRBD2 (5 bases). This CDR3 contains 13 residues. Germline lookup yields CDR1 MNHEY and CDR2 SVGAGI. V lost 7 bases and J lost 3, with 12 bases in between. CDR3 DNA sequence: TGTGCCAGCACCCACCCGGGGAAAGAGACCCAGTACTTC. This encodes CASTHPGKETQYF.

This clonotype was detected a few times. The V and J genes are TRBV10-3 and TRBJ2-7; D is perhaps TRBD1 (6 bases). V lost 4 bases and J 5 bases, leaving 12 bases between the germline ends. The CDR3 extends over 13 amino acids. Germline lookup yields CDR1 ENHRY and CDR2 SYGVKD. The CDR3 loop reads CAISVAGDNEQYF. The CDR3 nucleotides read TGTGCCATCAGTGTAGCAGGGGACAACGAGCAGTACTTC.

The chain links TRBV7-9 to TRBJ2-7; 9 nucleotides align to TRBD1. This CDR3 is 15 amino acids long. The V gene's germline CDR1 is SEHNR and CDR2 FQNEAQ (reference sequence). After removal of 2 bases from V and 4 bases from J, the junction contained 6 bases not matched to a gene. CDR3 bases: TGTGCCAGCAGCTTATTGACAGGGGGTTCTTACGAGCAGTACGTC. The encoded protein is CASSLLTGGSYEQYV.

The chain carries TRBV6-5 and TRBJ2-5; no clear D. The V end was cut by 6 bases, the J end by 5 bases, with 10 bases between. Germline CDR1 MNHEY, CDR2 SVGAGI. This CDR3 comprises 12 residues. The CDR3 nucleotides are TGTGCCAGCAGAATCGGTCCTGAGACCCAGTACTTC. Translation gives CASRIGPETQYF.

CDR3 sequence reads: CASSGTISEKLFF. The DNA of the CDR3 is TGTGCCAGCAGTGGGACCATCAGTGAAAAACTGTTTTTT. This rearrangement joins TRBV6-1 to TRBJ1-4; D not certain. This CDR3 is 13 amino acids long. The germline V gene encodes CDR1 MNHNS and CDR2 SASEGT. The V gene lost 4 bases and the J gene lost 7 bases, with 10 bases spanning the gap.

This clonotype occurred many times. The chain joins TRBV7-8 to TRBJ2-1, with TRBD2 matching over 13 bases. Trimming removed 5 bases from V and 2 bases from J; junction bases left unmatched: 3. Per germline, CDR1 SGHVS and CDR2 FQNEAQ. This CDR3 is built from 16 residues. CDR3 DNA: TGTGCCAGCAGCCGACTAGCGGGGGGAGCCTACAATGAGCAGTTCTTC. This gives the protein CASSRLAGGAYNEQFF.

With respect to this clonotype: A read error may produce the germline difference seen at one junction end. The chain couples TRBV2 to TRBJ2-7; 8 nucleotides match TRBD1. This CDR3 is built from 11 residues. CDR1 is SNHLY, CDR2 FYNNEI, per germline. DNA of the CDR3: TGTGCCAGCAGTCCGGACAGGGCCGTTCACTTC. Amino acids: CASSPDRAVHF.

The V gene is TRBV7-2, the J gene TRBJ2-1, with 8 bases that match TRBD2. CDR3 length equals 17 residues. Germline V lookup: CDR1 SGHTA, CDR2 FQGNSA. The V gene end was trimmed by 1 base and the J gene end by 4 bases; junction bases not matched to a gene: 9. This chain's CDR3 is CASSLEGAGATYNEQFF. DNA of the CDR3: TGTGCCAGCAGCTTAGAGGGAGCGGGGGCAACTTACAATGAGCAGTTCTTC.

This clonotype was recorded at least ten times. V and J are TRBV5-5 and TRBJ2-7, with 9 bases lining up with TRBD1. CDR3 length: 15 amino acids. Germline CDR1 reads SGHKS; CDR2 reads YYEKEE (reference sequence). V lost 1 base and J lost 3; bases outside the gene matches: 5. CDR3 residues: CASSLLGQGGYEQYV. CDR3 in DNA: TGTGCCAGCAGCTTGTTGGGACAGGGAGGCTACGAGCAGTACGTC.

This clonotype was detected only a few times. The genes are TRBV27 and TRBJ1-1; D uncertain. Between the trimmed V and J ends, which lost 5 bases and 8 bases, there was a span of 18 bases. Germline V gives CDR1 MNHEY, CDR2 SMNVEV (reference sequence). This CDR3 contains 14 residues. CDR3 sequence reads: CASSPPWEDGEAFF. In DNA, the CDR3 is TGTGCCAGCAGTCCTCCTTGGGAGGATGGGGAAGCTTTCTTT.

This chain connects TRBV19 to TRBJ1-5, with D uncertain. Germline V gene data show CDR1 as LNHDA and CDR2 as SQIVND (reference sequence). The length of the CDR3 is 13 residues. V gave up 2 bases and J gave up 2 bases, with 4 bases separating them. The CDR3 spells CASSIIRNQPQHF. The DNA of the CDR3 is TGTGCCAGTAGTATAATCCGCAATCAGCCCCAGCATTTT.

The genes are TRBV3-1 and TRBJ1-2, with D perhaps matching TRBD1 (6 bases). V was shortened by 4 bases and J by 3 bases, with 18 bases between the two germline ends. Germline V CDR1 and CDR2: LGHDT, YNNKEL (reference sequence). The CDR3 sequence is 16 residues long. The CDR3: CASSPRGRGAYYGYTF. In DNA form, the CDR3 reads TGTGCCAGCAGCCCCAGGGGCAGGGGCGCTTACTATGGCTACACCTTC.

The chain combines TRBV5-4 with TRBJ2-2; D may match TRBD1 or TRBD2 (5 bases each). In germline, CDR1 is SGHNT, CDR2 YYREEE (reference sequence). Trimming took 1 base from V and 5 from J, leaving 9 bases between them. The CDR3 sequence is 14 residues long. The CDR3 protein is CASSLRDGTGELFF. The DNA of the CDR3 is TGTGCCAGCAGCTTGCGGGACGGTACCGGGGAGCTGTTTTTT. The full variable domain, its missing parts supplied by reference TRBV5-4 and TRBJ2-2, is ETGVTQSPTHLIKTRGQQVTLRCSSQSGHNTVSWYQQALGQGPQFIFQYYREEENGRGNFPPRFSGLQFPNYSSELNVNALELDDSALYLCASSLRDGTGELFFGEGSRLTVL.

The chain has TRBV10-3 and TRBJ2-2; 7 nucleotides line up with TRBD2. V shed 6 bases, J shed 3 bases, and the junction held 13 bases outside the gene matches. CDR1 and CDR2 from the germline V gene are ENHRY and SYGVKD. The length of the CDR3 is 17 residues. The CDR3 region is CAIRGTTQELYTGELFF. The CDR3 DNA sequence: TGTGCCATCAGAGGGACTACGCAGGAATTGTACACCGGGGAGCTGTTTTTT.

This clonotype was recorded a few times. The chain couples TRBV7-6 to TRBJ2-7; the match to TRBD2 covers 7 bases. V shed 2 bases and J 4 bases; nucleotides not matched to a gene: 8. This CDR3 has 15 residues. Germline V gene sequence: CDR1 SGHVS, CDR2 FNYEAQ. The CDR3 nucleotides are TGTGCCAGCAGCTTACTTGGCGGGGGATTTTACGAGCAGTACGTC. Translated, it gives CASSLLGGGFYEQYV.

The chain joins TRBV4-1 to TRBJ2-3; 9 positions match TRBD2. V was clipped by 0 bases and J by 3 bases; unmatched bases: 7. Germline V CDR1 and CDR2: MGHRA, YSYEKL. The CDR3 consists of 17 residues. Written as DNA, the CDR3 is TGCGCCAGCAGCCAAGAACTAACAGCGGGGGGTACAGATACGCAGTATTTT. This encodes CASSQELTAGGTDTQYF.